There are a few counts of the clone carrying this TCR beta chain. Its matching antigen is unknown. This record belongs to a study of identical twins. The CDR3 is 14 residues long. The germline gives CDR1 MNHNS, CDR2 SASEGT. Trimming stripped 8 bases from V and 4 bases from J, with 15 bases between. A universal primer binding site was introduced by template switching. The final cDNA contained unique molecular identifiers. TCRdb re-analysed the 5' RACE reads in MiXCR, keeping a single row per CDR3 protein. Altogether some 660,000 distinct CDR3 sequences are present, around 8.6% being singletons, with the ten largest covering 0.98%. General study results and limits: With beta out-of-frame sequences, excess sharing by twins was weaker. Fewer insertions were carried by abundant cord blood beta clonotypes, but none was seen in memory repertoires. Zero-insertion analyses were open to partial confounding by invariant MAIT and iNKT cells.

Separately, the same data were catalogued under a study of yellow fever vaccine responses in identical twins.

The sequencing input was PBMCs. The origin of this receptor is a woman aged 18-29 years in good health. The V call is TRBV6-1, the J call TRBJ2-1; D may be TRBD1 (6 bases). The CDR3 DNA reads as TGTGCCAGCGATGACAGGTTGGCTTACAATGAGCAGTTCTTC. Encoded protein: CASDDRLAYNEQFF.